The following is a TCR beta chain sequence with its context. Methods used by the authors: Between-group CDR3 differences, defined by clinicopathological status, yielded a distant-metastasis classifier for papillary thyroid cancer. With MiXCR, TCRdb called clones anew from the PCR reads. TCRdb, rather than the study authors, made the V and J calls. The profile covers about 11,000 clones, with around two fifths appearing a single time and around 17% taken by the ten largest. The CDR3 covers 14 residues. With V trimmed by 6 bases and J by 3 bases, 3 bases remained unmatched. Looked up from germline, CDR1 is SEHNR and CDR2 is FQNEAQ (reference sequence). The data originate from a study of metastatic and nonmetastatic thyroid tumors. Looking at the study overall: Across peripheral blood and tumor or nodule tissue samples taken from malignant and benign thyroid patients, the repertoires were compared with one another.

Thyroid surgery was performed in patients who had received no treatment beforehand. Sequencing input: tumor tissue. This chain links TRBV7-9 with TRBJ1-3; 9 positions agree with TRBD1. The sequence derives from a female donor with papillary thyroid cancer or a benign thyroid nodule (not recorded which). Some clones in this sample may be carry-over from other donors' samples. CDR3 DNA sequence: TGTGCCAGCAGACCGGGACAGGGTGGAAACACCATATATTTT. Translating gives CASRPGQGGNTIYF.